The 26 T cell receptor beta chains listed next were all sequenced from one sample in a study of circulating CD8 cells and anti-PD-1 response in melanoma. Four subsets defined by PD-1 and/or TIGIT were sorted from live CD3+CD8+TCRalphabeta+ cells. Using around 14 ng of total RNA, TCR libraries were made with the QIAseq Immune Repertoire TCR panel. Each CDR3 protein gets one entry after TCRdb re-called the reads with MiXCR. The table records around 500 distinct CDR3 sequences, about 7% of them present only once. The starting material was CD8+ T cells from PBMCs, obtained at baseline or after one month of anti-PD-1 therapy (not recorded which). These receptors came from a human donor with melanoma.

Regarding this clonotype: A much larger clone differs from this one at a single base, so this may be a read error. V is TRBV27 and J is TRBJ1-6; no clear D. Trimming left V 8 bases short and J 12 bases short, with 23 bases between. The V gene's germline CDR1 is MNHEY and CDR2 SMNVEV (reference sequence). There are 15 residues in the CDR3. The CDR3 protein is CASGPPWLTDLPLHF. As DNA, the CDR3 is TGTGCCAGCGGGCCTCCTTGGCTCACTGATTTACCCCTCCACTTT.

This clonotype is judged medium-sized. The chain carries TRBV10-3 and TRBJ2-7; perhaps TRBD2 as D (12 bases). Trimming pared 5 bases from V and 3 bases from J, leaving 38 bases between. This CDR3 region has 22 residues. CDR1 and CDR2 (germline): ENHRY, SYGVKD. The CDR3 DNA follows: TGTGCCATCAGTCCGGGCGAAGGGACAGGGGGGACTAGCGGGCAGTTTCACTACGAGCAGTACTTC. Translation gives CAISPGEGTGGTSGQFHYEQYF.

This clonotype is large by share. The V and J genes are TRBV24-1 and TRBJ2-3, with 7 bases that match TRBD1. The length of the CDR3 is 18 residues. From germline, CDR1 is KGHDR and CDR2 SFDVKD. J gave up 0 bases and V 7 bases, and 15 bases lay outside the gene matches. The CDR3 loop is CATRAREGDSSSTDTQYF. DNA of the CDR3: TGTGCCACCAGGGCCCGCGAAGGGGACAGTTCTAGCACAGATACGCAGTATTTT.

V gene TRBV7-8 combines with J gene TRBJ2-1; 9 nucleotides line up with TRBD1. The CDR3 runs to 17 residues. V was clipped by 5 bases and J by 4 bases; unmatched bases: 12. CDR1 and CDR2 (germline): SGHVS, FQNEAQ. This CDR3 reads CASSPYHRDREYNEQFF. In nucleotides, the CDR3 is TGTGCCAGCAGCCCTTATCACCGGGACAGGGAATACAATGAGCAGTTCTTC.

By sample share, this clonotype is large. The chain links TRBV27 to TRBJ1-5; D gene unclear. The CDR3 sequence is 13 residues long. Germline CDR1 MNHEY, CDR2 SMNVEV (reference sequence). V shed 4 bases and J shed 5 bases, with 9 bases lying between them. The CDR3 here is CASSYTADQPQHF. The CDR3 DNA is TGTGCCAGCAGTTATACCGCTGATCAGCCCCAGCATTTT.

This clonotype is large by share. The chain carries TRBV18 and TRBJ2-1; possible D gene TRBD1, 6 bases. This CDR3 region has 15 residues. The germline V and J ends were trimmed by 3 bases and 8 bases, with 17 bases remaining between them. Looked up from germline, CDR1 is KGHSH and CDR2 is LQKENI. Written as DNA, the CDR3 is TGTGCCAGCTCACCTACAGGGTACTCTTTGGATGAGCAGTTCTTC. This translates into CASSPTGYSLDEQFF.

In regard to this clonotype: A read error may be the cause here, since a much bigger clone is one base away. The chain recombines TRBV2 with TRBJ2-2, with D perhaps being TRBD1 or TRBD2 (5 bases each). Germline CDR1 and CDR2: SNHLY and FYNNEI. This CDR3 comprises 15 residues. The CDR3 DNA is TGTGCCAGCGGTGAGGGGCGGATTTTGCCCGGGGAGCTGTTTTTT. This codes for CASGEGRILPGELFF.

This clonotype came up a few times. The V and J genes are TRBV20-1 and TRBJ2-7, with 9 bases fitting TRBD2. The CDR3 is 14 residues long. Per the germline V gene, CDR1 is DFQATT and CDR2 is SNEGSKA (reference sequence). V shed 3 bases, J shed 4 bases, and the junction held 7 bases outside the gene matches. CDR3 DNA: TGCAGTGCTAGCTTAATTAGCGGGAGTTACGAGCAGTACTTC. Translation: CSASLISGSYEQYF.

This clonotype is labeled as medium-sized (0.01 to 0.1%). The chain couples TRBV28 to TRBJ1-2; unclear D gene. The CDR3 totals 10 residues. V lost 8 bases to trimming and J lost 11 bases, with 12 bases between them. Germline V gene data show CDR1 as MDHEN and CDR2 as SYDVKM. The CDR3 DNA sequence: TGTGCCAGCCGGGAATATCGTTACACCTTC. Translation: CASREYRYTF.

This clonotype is labeled large. This sequence joins TRBV18 and TRBJ1-2; the D is unclear. This CDR3 has 14 residues. Trimming pared 0 bases from V and 4 bases from J, leaving 9 bases between. Germline assignment: CDR1 KGHSH and CDR2 LQKENI. CDR3 sequence reads: CASSPPTESYGYTF. The CDR3 DNA reads TGTGCCAGCTCACCACCTACTGAAAGCTATGGCTACACCTTC.

This clonotype was recorded a few times. This chain uses TRBV28 with TRBJ2-3; 8 positions agree with TRBD1. With 4 bases clipped from V and 8 bases from J, the junction kept 2 bases outside the gene matches. This CDR3 comprises 12 residues. In germline, CDR1 is MDHEN, CDR2 SYDVKM. In DNA, the CDR3 is TGTGCCAGCAGTTGGACAGGGCCTACGCAGTATTTT. This translates into CASSWTGPTQYF.

This clonotype is classed as medium-sized. The chain joins TRBV2 to TRBJ1-5; D is unclear. V lost 6 bases and J lost 14, with 14 bases in between. This CDR3 spans 11 amino acids. The germline CDR1 and CDR2 sequences are SNHLY and FYNNEI. The CDR3 here is CASRDRRAKHF. The CDR3 region has the DNA TGTGCCAGCAGGGATAGACGGGCAAAGCATTTT.

By sample share, this clonotype is medium-sized. The chain couples TRBV7-2 to TRBJ1-3, with D possibly TRBD1 on 5 matching bases. V was shortened by 5 bases and J by 2 bases, with 16 bases between the two germline ends. CDR1 is SGHTA, CDR2 FQGNSA, per germline. CDR3 size: 16 residues. For the CDR3, the DNA is TGTGCCAGCAGCCAAGGGGCAGCTAGTACTGGAAACACCATATATTTT. Protein product: CASSQGAASTGNTIYF. Complete variable domain (other parts from reference TRBV7-2 and TRBJ1-3): GAGVSQSPSNKVTEKGKDVELRCDPISGHTALYWYRQSLGQGLEFLIYFQGNSAPDKSGLPSDRFSAERTGGSVSTLTIQRTQQEDSAVYLCASSQGAASTGNTIYFGEGSWLTVV.

By sample fraction, this clonotype is hyperexpanded. This chain uses TRBV9 with TRBJ2-5; 9 positions match TRBD1. The germline gives CDR1 SGDLS, CDR2 YYNGEE. The CDR3 length is 14 residues. Trimming removed 4 bases from V and 3 bases from J; junction bases left unmatched: 4. CDR3 coding DNA: TGTGCCAGCAGCCCCCGGGACAGGGAAGAGACCCAGTACTTC. Encoded protein: CASSPRDREETQYF.

This clonotype is medium-sized in the sample. The chain joins TRBV2 to TRBJ2-1; D tentatively fits TRBD1 or TRBD2 (6 bases each). This CDR3 spans 14 amino acids. V was trimmed by 7 bases and J by 4 bases, leaving 14 bases between them. Per germline, CDR1 SNHLY and CDR2 FYNNEI. The CDR3 nucleotides read TGTGCCAGCATAATTGAGGGGGGTTACAATGAGCAGTTCTTC. Its protein is CASIIEGGYNEQFF. The full variable domain, with the rest looked up from reference TRBV2 and TRBJ2-1, is EPEVTQTPSHQVTQMGQEVILRCVPISNHLYFYWYRQILGQKVEFLVSFYNNEISEKSEIFDDQFSVERPDGSNFTLKIRSTKLEDSAMYFCASIIEGGYNEQFFGPGTRLTVL.

This clonotype is hyperexpanded (1% or more) in the sample. The CDR3 loop is CASSRTSIHEQYF. The CDR3 bases are TGTGCCAGCTCACGGACTAGCATCCACGAGCAGTACTTC. This rearrangement joins TRBV18 to TRBJ2-7, with 8 bases lining up with TRBD2. Germline-derived CDR1 and CDR2 are KGHSH and LQKENI. The junction had 4 bases not matched to a gene; V was cut back by 4 bases and J by 5 bases. The CDR3 has 13 amino acids. The full variable domain, its missing parts supplied by reference TRBV18 and TRBJ2-7, is NAGVMQNPRHLVRRRGQEARLRCSPMKGHSHVYWYRQLPEEGLKFMVYLQKENIIDESGMPKERFSAEFPKEGPSILRIQQVVRGDSAAYFCASSRTSIHEQYFGPGTRLTVT.

This clonotype ranks as large. CDR3 nucleotides: TGTGCCAGCTCACCGACAGGGTACTATAACGAGCAGTACTTC. Translating gives CASSPTGYYNEQYF. This sequence joins TRBV18 and TRBJ2-7, with 7 bases fitting TRBD1. Germline CDR1 reads KGHSH; CDR2 reads LQKENI. V was pared by 3 bases and J by 5 bases, with 7 bases of the junction left unmatched. The CDR3 has 14 residues.

This clonotype is large within its sample. This sequence joins TRBV20-1 and TRBJ2-4; no firm D call. With 5 bases removed from V and 6 bases from J, the gap between germline ends came to 20 bases. This CDR3 spans 15 amino acids. Germline CDR1 DFQATT, CDR2 SNEGSKA (reference sequence). This CDR3 is CSAPSLREIVNIQYF. The CDR3 DNA sequence: TGCAGTGCTCCCTCCCTAAGGGAAATAGTAAACATTCAGTACTTC.

This clonotype is classed as medium-sized. V gene TRBV7-3 combines with J gene TRBJ2-7; 8 nucleotides agree with TRBD2. CDR1 and CDR2 (germline): SGHTA, FQGTGA. V was clipped by 5 bases and J by 0 bases; unmatched bases: 15. The CDR3 sequence is 18 residues long. CDR3 loop: CASSQTGVAGHCSYEQYF. As DNA, the CDR3 is TGTGCCAGCAGCCAAACGGGGGTAGCGGGGCATTGCTCCTACGAGCAGTACTTC.

By proportion, this clonotype is large. The chain uses TRBV5-4 and TRBJ2-3; D possibly corresponds to TRBD2 (5 bases). CDR1 and CDR2 from the germline V gene are SGHNT and YYREEE (reference sequence). V was trimmed by 5 bases and J by 6 bases, leaving 16 bases between them. This CDR3 has 14 residues. The CDR3 loop is CASRIRGQEDTQYF. The CDR3, as DNA: TGTGCCAGCAGAATCAGAGGGCAGGAGGATACGCAGTATTTT.

By share of the sample, this clonotype is large. In nucleotides, the CDR3 is TGTGCCAGCAGTTTACTAGCGGGAGCCTACGAGCAGTACTTC. Protein sequence: CASSLLAGAYEQYF. V and J are TRBV28 and TRBJ2-7, with 10 bases identical to TRBD2. Trimming at V came to 2 bases and at J to 2 bases, leaving 0 bases not matched to a gene. Germline V lookup: CDR1 MDHEN, CDR2 SYDVKM. This CDR3 comprises 14 residues.

The sample holds a few counts of this clonotype. The J gene is TRBJ2-2, the V gene TRBV7-9, with 7 bases lining up with TRBD2. After removal of 5 bases from V and 6 bases from J, the junction contained 6 bases not matched to a gene. This CDR3 is built from 14 residues. The V gene's germline CDR1 is SEHNR and CDR2 FQNEAQ (reference sequence). CDR3: CASSPRAGPGELFF. The CDR3 DNA is TGTGCCAGCAGCCCTCGAGCGGGACCCGGGGAGCTGTTTTTT.

By share of the sample, this clonotype is medium-sized. The chain joins TRBV29-1 to TRBJ1-2, with 8 bases fitting TRBD1. CDR1 and CDR2 from the germline V gene are SQVTM and ANQGSEA. Trimming cost V 6 bases and J 2 bases; bases outside gene matches: 14. The CDR3 loop spans 16 amino acids. The CDR3 bases are TGCAGCGTGCTGTGGACAGGGAGCATAAGGAACTATGGCTACACCTTC. It yields the protein CSVLWTGSIRNYGYTF.

By share of the sample, this clonotype is large. The chain recombines TRBV2 with TRBJ2-1; D remains unclear. V lost 5 bases, J lost 5 bases, and 7 bases lay in between. The CDR3 contains 12 residues. Germline V CDR1 and CDR2: SNHLY, FYNNEI. The CDR3 bases are TGTGCCAGCAGTTGGGATGACAATGAGCAGTTCTTC. Its translation: CASSWDDNEQFF. Full variable domain (outside the CDR3, taken from reference TRBV2 and TRBJ2-1): EPEVTQTPSHQVTQMGQEVILRCVPISNHLYFYWYRQILGQKVEFLVSFYNNEISEKSEIFDDQFSVERPDGSNFTLKIRSTKLEDSAMYFCASSWDDNEQFFGPGTRLTVL.

This clonotype is deemed large. CDR3 in amino acids: CASSLPTTGTGGRYEQYF. In DNA, the CDR3 is TGTGCCAGCAGCTTACCTACCACTGGGACAGGGGGCCGGTACGAGCAGTACTTC. The chain combines TRBV11-2 with TRBJ2-7; TRBD1 matches 12 bases. The V and J ends lost 2 bases and 4 bases, in that order; junction bases with no gene match: 12. The CDR3 has 18 residues. Germline values: CDR1 SGHAT, CDR2 FQNNGV.

This clonotype was detected only a few times. The chain links TRBV7-6 to TRBJ2-1, with TRBD2 as a possible D gene (6 bases). V lost 2 bases and J 0 bases, leaving 8 bases between the germline ends. Germline V gene data show CDR1 as SGHVS and CDR2 as FNYEAQ. The CDR3 totals 15 residues. CDR3 nucleotides: TGTGCCAGCAGCTTACGAGCGGGCTCCTACAATGAGCAGTTCTTC. It is translated as CASSLRAGSYNEQFF.